This entry describes one T cell receptor beta chain. The CDR3 has 20 amino acids. Under the authors' procedure: For nucleated cells, counts were estimated from reference gene primer amplification. TCRdb keeps only in-frame clones here, not all; method: immunoSEQ multiplex PCR. Clone size and the V and J calls come from that table; the DNA yielded D and trimming. The table shows about 87,000 clones, with 80% to 90% occurring only once. The sample is drawn from a study of blood T cell repertoires in COVID-19. At the level of the study: Both acute and convalescent COVID-19 samples were obtained from the United States, Italy and Spain.

The source material was peripheral blood. This sequence was found in a man aged 80 or over with acute or convalescent COVID-19. This chain joins TRBV21-1 and TRBJ2-3; the table's TRBD2 call for D was not verified on the DNA. TRBV21-1 corresponds to a pseudogene. The CDR3 nucleotides are TGTGCCAGCAGCCCCCGGCGGGGGGCGCGGGCCAGGCCCGGCACAGATACGCAGTATTTT. Protein sequence: CASSPRRGARARPGTDTQYF.